The source of this TCR beta chain is a study of early T cells in non-severe SARS-CoV-2 infection. General study results and limits: Missing private and CD4 specificities, VDJdb matching favored anti-spike CD8 responses.

TCRdb re-analysed the 5' RACE reads in MiXCR, keeping a single row per CDR3 protein. This sample has about 56,000 distinct CDR3 sequences, with around 13% found just once. This clonotype was detected ten times or more. What it binds is unknown. With V trimmed by 8 bases and J by 3 bases, 10 bases remained unmatched. The CDR3 has 14 amino acids. Germline CDR1 and CDR2: MGHDK and SYGVNS. The chain links TRBV25-1 to TRBJ2-7, with 7 bases lining up with TRBD1. This receptor was identified in an adult who was a healthcare worker with PCR-confirmed SARS-CoV-2 infection or an uninfected control (not recorded which). The sample consisted of whole blood. This CDR3 reads CASSKDRFFYEQYF. The CDR3 DNA reads as TGTGCCAGCTCGAAGGACAGGTTTTTCTACGAGCAGTACTTC.